These 6 T cell receptor beta chains share one sample of origin, sequenced in a study of shared clonotypes between healthy human individuals. It was CD45RO-negative cells, positively selected for CCR7, that made up naive CD8 cells, with terminally differentiated effector memory CD45RA+ cells excluded. The table came from immunoSEQ multiplex PCR; TCRdb's copy has only in-frame clones and leaves some out. The sample records around 2.1 million clones, 85% to 95% being singletons. Sample: naive CD8+ T cells from PBMCs. The receptors derive from a young man in good health. Some clones in this sample may be carry-over from other donors' samples.

The chain joins TRBV25-1 to TRBJ2-3; D gene ambiguous. This CDR3 is 15 amino acids long. V dropped 4 bases and J dropped 3 bases, with 14 bases sitting between them. Germline assignment: CDR1 MGHDK and CDR2 SYGVNS. CDR3 sequence reads: CASSVPRSQTDTQYF. The CDR3 bases are TGTGCCAGCAGTGTCCCCCGGAGCCAGACAGATACGCAGTATTTT.

V and J are TRBV27 and TRBJ2-7; TRBD1 aligns across 10 bases. The CDR3 extends over 13 amino acids. Germline-derived CDR1 and CDR2 are MNHEY and SMNVEV (reference sequence). Trimming removed 4 bases from V and 10 bases from J; junction bases left unmatched: 7. The CDR3: CASSYQTGGEQYF. CDR3 coding DNA: TGTGCCAGCAGTTACCAGACAGGGGGCGAACAGTACTTC.

This rearrangement joins TRBV4-1 to TRBJ2-5; no reliable D call. The CDR3 is 15 amino acids. Between the trimmed V and J ends, which lost 0 bases and 2 bases, there was a span of 10 bases. The V gene's germline CDR1 is MGHRA and CDR2 YSYEKL. CDR3 in amino acids: CASSQDLFQQETQYF. DNA for the CDR3: TGCGCCAGCAGCCAAGATTTGTTTCAACAAGAGACCCAGTACTTC.

This sequence joins TRBV28 and TRBJ2-1; D tentatively reads TRBD1 or TRBD2 (5 bases each). V gave up 3 bases and J gave up 4 bases, with 16 bases separating them. Germline CDR1 MDHEN, CDR2 SYDVKM. This CDR3 region has 16 residues. DNA for the CDR3: TGTGCCAGCAGTTTCGTGAGTGGGGGAACGTACAATGAGCAGTTCTTC. It is translated as CASSFVSGGTYNEQFF.

The chain uses TRBV19 and TRBJ2-7; 7 bases agree with TRBD2. The CDR3 contains 13 residues. The V gene's germline CDR1 is LNHDA and CDR2 SQIVND (reference sequence). V trimming: 4 bases; J trimming: 5 bases; junction bases outside the gene matches: 5. The CDR3 DNA sequence: TGTGCCAGTAGTAACGGGGGGTCCCACGAGCAGTACTTC. Translating it yields CASSNGGSHEQYF.

The table lists this clone with a few counts. The chain employs TRBV10-3 and TRBJ1-1; 8 positions agree with TRBD1. V lost 8 bases to trimming and J lost 6 bases; unmatched junction nucleotides: 11. The germline V gene has CDR1 ENHRY and CDR2 SYGVKD. This CDR3 spans 14 amino acids. CDR3 amino acids: CAIGEDRAASEAFF. The DNA of the CDR3 is TGTGCCATCGGGGAGGACAGGGCCGCGTCTGAAGCTTTCTTT.